These T cell receptor beta chains were read from a single sample in a study of T cell changes during pregnancy in multiple sclerosis. Clones were read by immunoSEQ multiplex PCR, and TCRdb kept only the in-frame ones, dropping some. The table lists about 48,000 clones, around 90% of them singletons. This specimen consisted of CD4+ T cells from peripheral blood mononuclear cells, obtained in the third trimester of pregnancy. These receptor sequences come from a female donor with multiple sclerosis, enrolled in a pregnancy study. CDR3s include the opening cysteine and the closing phenylalanine or tryptophan. Each record gives: D gene, J gene, clone size, V gene, CDR3 DNA, CDR3 protein. A D gene is named only where the DNA matches it firmly. Part of the rows lack a size; the others show once, few, many or a class for expanded clones.

>-|TRBJ2-1|-|TRBV5-1
TGCGCCAGCAGCGCTTCACAGGGTCCCGGTGAGCAGTTCTTC
CASSASQGPGEQFF
>-|TRBJ2-3|-|TRBV11-3
TGTGCCAGCAGCTTAGCGAGGGGCACAGATACGCAGTATTTT
CASSLARGTDTQYF
>-|TRBJ1-1|-|TRBV9
TGTGCCAGCAGCGCCGGGACACTGGGGAACACTGAAGCTTTCTTT
CASSAGTLGNTEAFF
>-|TRBJ1-3|-|TRBV6-5
TGTGCCAGCAGTTATGGGGGGACTGGAAACACCATATATTTT
CASSYGGTGNTIYF
>TRBD1|TRBJ1-5|-|TRBV15
TGTGCCACCAGCCTCGACAGGGTCAATCAGCCCCAGCATTTT
CATSLDRVNQPQHF
>TRBD2|TRBJ2-2|-|TRBV9
TGTGCCAGCAGCCCTCGGACTAGTGCCGGGGAGCTGTTTTTT
CASSPRTSAGELFF
>-|TRBJ1-4|-|TRBV30
TGTGCCTGGAGTGTACTAGCTACAACTAATGAAAAACTGTTTTTT
CAWSVLATTNEKLFF
>-|TRBJ2-3|-|TRBV7-2
TGTGCCAGCAGCCCACGAACAGGGACCACAGATACGCAGTATTTT
CASSPRTGTTDTQYF
>TRBD2|TRBJ2-6|once|TRBV5-1
TGCGCCAGCAGCGGTGGACTAGCGGGTCCCTCTGGGGCCAACGTCCTGACTTTC
CASSGGLAGPSGANVLTF
>TRBD2|TRBJ2-2|-|TRBV5-1
TGCGCCAGCAGCCTGAGCGGGGTCGCGAACACCGGGGAGCTGTTTTTT
CASSLSGVANTGELFF
>-|TRBJ2-3|once|TRBV5-4
TGTGCCAGCAGCTTGCGGGAGACAGATACGCAGTATTTT
CASSLRETDTQYF
>-|TRBJ1-6|once|TRBV6-5
TGTGCCAGCAGTTACTCGAAGCCCCCAGGAGGGTCACCCCTCCACTTT
CASSYSKPPGGSPLHF
>TRBD1|TRBJ2-1|-|TRBV5-4
TGTGCCAGCAGCTTCTCAAGGGGGCAGGGCCCTAGTCATGAGCAGTTCTTC
CASSFSRGQGPSHEQFF
>TRBD1|TRBJ2-6|-|TRBV5-4
TGTGCCAGCAGCGCCGGGGGACAGGGGAGGGAAGGATCTGGGGCCAACGTCCTGACTTTC
CASSAGGQGREGSGANVLTF
>TRBD1|TRBJ1-2|-|TRBV5-4
TGTGCCAGCAGATTTACAGGGGGCCGGGGCTACACCTTC
CASRFTGGRGYTF
>TRBD2|TRBJ2-1|once|TRBV6-1
TGTGCCAGCAGCAAAGCTAGCGGGGGATACAATGAGCAGTTCTTC
CASSKASGGYNEQFF
>TRBD1|TRBJ1-5|-|TRBV19
TGTGCCAGTAGTTTACAGGGGGAAGGCGGTCAGCCCCAGCATTTT
CASSLQGEGGQPQHF
>-|TRBJ1-6|-|TRBV11-2
TGTGCCAGCAGCTTAGAGCCCGCCAGGGTGGGTTCACCCCTCCACTTT
CASSLEPARVGSPLHF
>TRBD1|TRBJ2-2|-|TRBV5-1
TGCGCCAGCACCCGGACAGGGGCGAACACCGGGGAGCTGTTTTTT
CASTRTGANTGELFF